The T cell receptor (beta chain) under discussion was sequenced for a study of spatial heterogeneity in lung cancer. Every individual TCR cDNA molecule carried its own unique molecular identifier, which allowed correction of PCR and sequencing errors. Via MiXCR, TCRdb re-called the 5' RACE reads, giving one row per CDR3 protein. The table includes nearly 80,000 distinct CDR3 sequences, roughly 8% detected once. This clonotype was detected many times. The antigen is not known. Time point denoted: sample taken at primary tumor resection. V lost 3 bases and J lost 8, with 7 bases in between. CDR1 SGHAT and CDR2 FQNNGV come from the germline V gene. The CDR3 loop spans 12 amino acids. Findings of the study overall: Blood showed ubiquitous tumor TCRs more often at resection than at routine follow-up.

The rearrangement links TRBV11-2 to TRBJ2-2; the D is unclear. The receptor's source is a male donor with early-stage non-small cell lung cancer. The sequencing used PBMCs, collected at surgery. The CDR3, as DNA: TGTGCCAGCAGCTTGGGGTATGGGGAGCTGTTTTTT. Its protein is CASSLGYGELFF. Drawing the rest from reference TRBV11-2 and TRBJ2-2, the complete variable domain is EAGVAQSPRYKIIEKRQSVAFWCNPISGHATLYWYQQILGQGPKLLIQFQNNGVVDDSQLPKDRFSAERLKGVDSTLKIQPAKLEDSAVYLCASSLGYGELFFGEGSRLTVL.